These T cell receptor beta chains were read from a single sample in a study of T cells in Graves' hyperthyroidism and ophthalmopathy. Using its own MiXCR run on the multiplex PCR reads, TCRdb lists one record per CDR3 protein. The sample lists under 350,000 distinct CDR3 sequences, roughly a fifth occurring once. Specimen: blood. Every receptor here comes from a woman aged 45 to 65 with Graves' hyperthyroidism. The CDR3 runs from the conserved cysteine through the conserved F or W. The D gene is left open where the match is weak. Clone sizes are given selectively: once, few, many, or a class where the clone is expanded.

TRBJ2-7 | TRBD2 | TRBV12-3/TRBV12-4 | many | CASSPLAGGLYEQYF | TGTGCCAGCAGTCCACTAGCGGGGGGGCTGTACGAGCAGTACTTC
TRBJ2-5 | . | TRBV5-4 | . | CASSLAGWYQETQYF | TGTGCCAGCAGCTTGGCAGGGTGGTACCAAGAGACCCAGTACTTC
TRBJ1-3 | . | TRBV3-1 | few | CASTPLGTTSGNTIYF | TGTGCCAGCACTCCCCTAGGAACAACCTCTGGAAACACCATATATTTT
TRBJ2-7 | TRBD1 | TRBV20-1 | many | CSASRDRSSYEQYF | TGCAGTGCTAGCCGGGACAGAAGCTCCTACGAGCAGTACTTC
TRBJ1-1 | TRBD1 | TRBV15 | . | CATSRPGQQWIEAFF | TGTGCCACCAGCAGGCCGGGACAGCAGTGGATTGAAGCTTTCTTT
TRBJ1-2 | . | TRBV18 | many | CASSPTGIYGYTF | TGTGCCAGCTCACCAACGGGGATCTATGGCTACACCTTC
TRBJ2-5 | . | TRBV9 | . | CASSVGGMLAETQYF | TGTGCCAGCAGCGTAGGCGGGATGTTGGCAGAGACCCAGTACTTC
TRBJ1-2 | . | TRBV19 | few | CASSIPGKIGYTF | TGTGCCAGTAGTATACCAGGGAAAATTGGCTACACCTTC
TRBJ2-7 | . | TRBV7-9 | . | CASRWTGRSYEQYF | TGTGCCAGCAGATGGACGGGACGTTCCTACGAGCAGTACTTC
TRBJ1-5 | . | TRBV28 | many | CASSLRYSNQPQHF | TGTGCCAGCAGTTTGCGGTATAGCAATCAGCCCCAGCATTTT
TRBJ2-7 | . | TRBV12-3/TRBV12-4 | . | CASSLIGRSTGEQYF | TGTGCCAGCAGTTTAATTGGTCGCTCGACCGGCGAGCAGTACTTC